This T cell receptor beta chain was retrieved from a study of cytomegalovirus exposure and HLA in healthy donors. Study-wide results and caveats: The study reported that TCR beta sequences accurately predicted HLA-A and HLA-B alleles in most subjects. In a later analysis, TCR beta V- and J-gene trimming showed a link to a missense DCLRE1C variant. In a later analysis, an Asian-associated ancestry cluster reportedly showed fewer N-insertions than the approximately 640-donor mean.

A note on this clone: Its antigen is not identified.

Primers included in the PCR were 60 Vbeta and 13 Jbeta primers. TCRdb's copy holds only in-frame clones and misses some; the assay was immunoSEQ multiplex PCR. In all, the sample yields 85,000 or so clones. Trimming removed 5 bases from V and 11 bases from J; junction bases left unmatched: 5. Germline V lookup: CDR1 KGHSH, CDR2 LQKENI. The length of the CDR3 is 13 residues. This TCR came from a woman aged 30 to 39 in good health and CMV-seronegative. The chain carries TRBV18 and TRBJ1-6; 8 nucleotides agree with TRBD1. The sample comprised PBMCs. The CDR3 coding sequence is TGTGCCAGCTCAGCGGACAGGGTTACACCCCTCCACTTT. Translation: CASSADRVTPLHF.